This TCR beta chain was sequenced in a study of OX40 agonist ivuxolimab in advanced cancers. CDR1 and CDR2 from the germline V gene are MNHEY and SMNVEV (reference sequence). Unmatched junction bases numbered 5, after V lost 2 bases and J lost 3 bases. This CDR3 is built from 15 residues. Profiled with immunoSEQ multiplex PCR; TCRdb holds only in-frame clones, not every one. The sample lists 28,000 or so clones, roughly three quarters occurring once. The chain joins TRBV27 to TRBJ2-7, with TRBD1 matching over 9 bases. The sample was CD4+ or CD8+ T cells sorted from blood, taken in a trial of the OX40 agonist ivuxolimab. The sequence derives from an adult with an advanced solid tumor such as melanoma, head and neck, liver or kidney cancer. CDR3 sequence: CASSLRTGDYYEQYF. The CDR3 bases are TGTGCCAGCAGTTTAAGGACAGGGGACTACTACGAGCAGTACTTC.